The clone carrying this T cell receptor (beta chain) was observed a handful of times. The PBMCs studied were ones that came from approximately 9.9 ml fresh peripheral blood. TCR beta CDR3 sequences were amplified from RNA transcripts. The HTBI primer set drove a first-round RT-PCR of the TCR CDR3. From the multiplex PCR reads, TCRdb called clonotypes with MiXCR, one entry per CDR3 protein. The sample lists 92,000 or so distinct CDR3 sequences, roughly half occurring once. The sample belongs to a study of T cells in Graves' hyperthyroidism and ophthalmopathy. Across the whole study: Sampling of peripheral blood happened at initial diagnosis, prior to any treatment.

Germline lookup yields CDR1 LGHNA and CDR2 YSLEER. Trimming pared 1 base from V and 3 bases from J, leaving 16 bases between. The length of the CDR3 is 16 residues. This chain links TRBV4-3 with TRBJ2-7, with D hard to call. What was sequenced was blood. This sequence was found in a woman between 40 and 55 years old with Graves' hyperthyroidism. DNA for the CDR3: TGCGCCAGCAGCCAAGGTTATCGGGCGTTGGGCTACGAGCAGTACTTC. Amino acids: CASSQGYRALGYEQYF.